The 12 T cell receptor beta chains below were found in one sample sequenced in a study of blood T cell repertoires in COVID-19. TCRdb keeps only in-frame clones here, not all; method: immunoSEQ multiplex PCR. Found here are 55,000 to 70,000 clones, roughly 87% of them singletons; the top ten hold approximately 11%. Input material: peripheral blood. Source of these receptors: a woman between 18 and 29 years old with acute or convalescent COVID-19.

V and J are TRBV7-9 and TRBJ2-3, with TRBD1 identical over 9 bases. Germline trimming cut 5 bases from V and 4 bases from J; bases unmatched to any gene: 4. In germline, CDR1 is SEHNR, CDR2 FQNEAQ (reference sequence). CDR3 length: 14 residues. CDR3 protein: CASSPRQGADTQYF. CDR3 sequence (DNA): TGTGCCAGCAGCCCAAGACAGGGGGCAGATACGCAGTATTTT. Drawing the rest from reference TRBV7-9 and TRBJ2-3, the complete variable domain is DTGVSQNPRHKITKRGQNVTFRCDPISEHNRLYWYRQTLGQGPEFLTYFQNEAQLEKSRLLSDRFSAERPKGSFSTLEIQRTEQGDSAMYLCASSPRQGADTQYFGPGTRLTVL.

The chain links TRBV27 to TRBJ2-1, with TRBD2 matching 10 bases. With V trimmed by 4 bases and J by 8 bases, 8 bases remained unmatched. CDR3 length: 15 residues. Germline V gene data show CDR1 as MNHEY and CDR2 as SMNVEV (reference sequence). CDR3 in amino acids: CASSSSSGGRDEQFF. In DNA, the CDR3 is TGTGCCAGCAGTTCCTCTAGCGGGGGTAGAGATGAGCAGTTCTTC.

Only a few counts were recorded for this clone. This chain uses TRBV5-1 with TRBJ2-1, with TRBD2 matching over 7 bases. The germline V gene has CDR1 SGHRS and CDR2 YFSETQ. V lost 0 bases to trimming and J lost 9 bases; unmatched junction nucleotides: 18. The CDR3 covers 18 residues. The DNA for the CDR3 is TGCGCCAGCAGCTTGGTAGGTCGGGGCCTGCGAAGGGAGGGTGAGCAGTTCTTC. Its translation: CASSLVGRGLRREGEQFF.

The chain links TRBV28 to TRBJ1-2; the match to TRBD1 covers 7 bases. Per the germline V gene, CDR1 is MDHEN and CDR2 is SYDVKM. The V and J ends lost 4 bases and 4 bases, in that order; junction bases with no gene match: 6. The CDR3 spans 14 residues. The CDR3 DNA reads TGTGCCAGCAGTTCAAACAGGGGCGCCTATGGCTACACCTTC. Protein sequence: CASSSNRGAYGYTF.

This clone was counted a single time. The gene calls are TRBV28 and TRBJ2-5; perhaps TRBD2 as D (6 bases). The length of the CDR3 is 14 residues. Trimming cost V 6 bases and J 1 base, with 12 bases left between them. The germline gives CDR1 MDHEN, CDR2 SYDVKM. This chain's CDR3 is CASRGSGFQETQYF. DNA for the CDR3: TGTGCCAGCAGGGGTAGCGGATTCCAAGAGACCCAGTACTTC.

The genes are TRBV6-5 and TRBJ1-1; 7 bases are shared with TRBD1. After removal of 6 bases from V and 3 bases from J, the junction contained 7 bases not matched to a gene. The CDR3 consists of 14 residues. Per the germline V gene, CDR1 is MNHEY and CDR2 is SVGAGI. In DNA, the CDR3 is TGTGCCAGCAGACCTACAGGGGTGGACACTGAAGCTTTCTTT. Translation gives CASRPTGVDTEAFF.

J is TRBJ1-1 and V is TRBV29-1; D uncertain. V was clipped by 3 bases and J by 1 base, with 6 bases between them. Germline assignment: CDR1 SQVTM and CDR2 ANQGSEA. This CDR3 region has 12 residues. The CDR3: CSVETWNTEAFF. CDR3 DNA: TGCAGCGTTGAGACATGGAACACTGAAGCTTTCTTT.

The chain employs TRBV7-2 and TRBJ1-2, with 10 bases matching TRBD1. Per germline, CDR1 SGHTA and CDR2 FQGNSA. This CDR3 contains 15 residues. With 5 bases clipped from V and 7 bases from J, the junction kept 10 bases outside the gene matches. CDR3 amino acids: CASSPGPGQGSGYTF. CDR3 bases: TGTGCCAGCAGCCCTGGGCCGGGACAGGGGAGTGGCTACACCTTC.

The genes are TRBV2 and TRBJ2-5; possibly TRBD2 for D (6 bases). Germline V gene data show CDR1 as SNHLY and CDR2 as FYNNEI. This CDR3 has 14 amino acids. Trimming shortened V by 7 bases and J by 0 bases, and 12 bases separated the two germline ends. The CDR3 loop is CASMGRGNQETQYF. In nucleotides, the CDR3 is TGTGCCAGCATGGGCCGCGGGAACCAAGAGACCCAGTACTTC.

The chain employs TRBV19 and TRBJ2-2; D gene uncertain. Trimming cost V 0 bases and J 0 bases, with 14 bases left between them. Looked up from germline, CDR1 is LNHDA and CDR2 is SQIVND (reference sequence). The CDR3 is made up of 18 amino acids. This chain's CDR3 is CASSIDQAHPANTGELFF. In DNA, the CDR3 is TGTGCCAGTAGTATAGATCAGGCCCACCCTGCGAACACCGGGGAGCTGTTTTTT. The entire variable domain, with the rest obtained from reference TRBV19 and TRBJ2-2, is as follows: DGGITQSPKYLFRKEGQNVTLSCEQNLNHDAMYWYRQDPGQGLRLIYYSQIVNDFQKGDIAEGYSVSREKKESFPLTVTSAQKNPTAFYLCASSIDQAHPANTGELFFGEGSRLTVL.

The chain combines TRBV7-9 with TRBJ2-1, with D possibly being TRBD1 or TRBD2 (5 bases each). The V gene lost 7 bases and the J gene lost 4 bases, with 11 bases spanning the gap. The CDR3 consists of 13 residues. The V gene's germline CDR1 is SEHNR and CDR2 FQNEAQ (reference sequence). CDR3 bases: TGTGCCAGCACTTTGGGGGAGTACAATGAGCAGTTCTTC. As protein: CASTLGEYNEQFF.

The CDR3 protein is CATSRALGQAGINTEAFF. The CDR3 nucleotides are TGTGCCACCAGCAGAGCTCTGGGACAGGCTGGCATTAACACTGAAGCTTTCTTT. The chain carries TRBV15 and TRBJ1-1; 8 nucleotides agree with TRBD1. CDR1 and CDR2 from the germline V gene are LNHNV and YYDKDF (reference sequence). V shed 1 base, J shed 2 bases, and the junction held 12 bases outside the gene matches. The CDR3 loop spans 18 amino acids.